The present T cell receptor (beta chain) was sequenced within a study of blood T cells in healthy people across ages. CDR1 and CDR2 (germline): SQVTM, ANQGSEA. The CDR3 totals 14 residues. The J segment lost 2 bases and the V segment lost 6 bases, leaving 9 bases of the junction unmatched. A second PCR, run for 7 to 11 cycles, used a sample-barcoded 5' primer plus a J-beta primer mix. TCRdb re-derived calls from the 5' RACE reads in MiXCR, one entry per CDR3 protein. The table lists around 1,900,000 distinct CDR3 sequences, around 40% of them singletons. A minimum of 6 million PBMCs was isolated per sample.

The chain recombines TRBV29-1 with TRBJ2-5; TRBD1 matches 7 bases. The specimen was blood. The TCR originated in a human donor in good health. The CDR3 loop is CSVITGEGQETQYF. The CDR3 DNA follows: TGCAGCGTAATTACAGGGGAAGGGCAAGAGACCCAGTACTTC.